Here is one T cell receptor (beta chain) with its context. In germline, CDR1 is ENHRY, CDR2 SYGVKD. The CDR3 spans 14 residues. The data originate from a study of blood T cells in healthy people across ages. A sample-barcoded 5' primer and a J-beta primer mix were used in a second PCR of roughly 7 to 12 cycles. TCRdb independently ran MiXCR on the 5' RACE reads; one entry per CDR3 protein. The data hold roughly 500,000 distinct CDR3 sequences, with 27% observed a single time. What was sequenced was blood. The TCR originated in a woman aged 70 to 79 in good health. The chain joins TRBV10-3 to TRBJ2-5; D perhaps matches TRBD2 (5 bases). The J call may be incorrect, as the DNA end agrees better with TRBJ2-1. CDR3 in DNA: TGTGCCATCAGTGCGGAGGCCCTGGGCAATGAGCAGTTCTTC. This sequence encodes CAISAEALGNEQFF.